This T cell receptor beta chain was documented in a study of blood T cells in healthy people across ages. Study-level background: There was about one barcoded beta molecule captured by template switching per two T cells. Study-level points and caveats: Roughly linearly, TCR beta diversity per million T cells fell as age increased.

To note about this clonotype: The antigen is unknown.

This CDR3 has 13 amino acids. With 10 bases clipped from V and 9 bases from J, the junction kept 12 bases outside the gene matches. A second about 6 to 12 cycle PCR used barcoded and J-beta primers. TCRdb reprocessed the 5' RACE reads via MiXCR and lists one record per CDR3 protein. Among roughly 830,000 distinct CDR3 sequences, around 68% were seen once, and the ten largest hold around a quarter. Material: blood. V and J are TRBV12-3 or TRBV12-4 and TRBJ1-1; 9 bases fit TRBD1. This TCR came from a man aged 25-45 years in good health. Written as DNA, the CDR3 is TGTGCCACCACCGGGGACAGGGAGTACAAAGCTTTCTTT. As protein: CATTGDREYKAFF.